This T cell receptor (beta chain) was recovered during a study of blood T cell repertoires in COVID-19. Study background: Spain, Italy and the United States supplied samples that represented acute and convalescent COVID-19. PBMCs, B-cell-depleted T cells, or T cells provided the cDNA or gDNA that made up the material.

This CDR3 contains 14 residues. Trimming at V came to 6 bases and at J to 2 bases, leaving 3 bases not matched to a gene. Germline V gene lookup returns CDR1 KGHSH and CDR2 LQKENI. As handled by the study authors: It was from reference gene primer amplification that nucleated cell counts were estimated. Here immunoSEQ multiplex PCR was the method, and the copy in TCRdb shows in-frame clones only, minus some. Clonal size and the V and J genes are those of that table, whereas D and trimming came from the DNA. This sample yields fewer than 120,000 clones, of which approximately 90% are seen a single time; approximately 3.5% belongs to the top ten.

This clonotype was sampled from a woman aged 50 to 60 with acute or convalescent COVID-19. This chain links TRBV18 with TRBJ2-7, with 11 bases matching TRBD2. Specimen: peripheral blood. The CDR3 coding sequence is TGTGCCAGCTCCGGGACTAGCGGAACCTACGAGCAGTACTTC. This sequence encodes CASSGTSGTYEQYF.